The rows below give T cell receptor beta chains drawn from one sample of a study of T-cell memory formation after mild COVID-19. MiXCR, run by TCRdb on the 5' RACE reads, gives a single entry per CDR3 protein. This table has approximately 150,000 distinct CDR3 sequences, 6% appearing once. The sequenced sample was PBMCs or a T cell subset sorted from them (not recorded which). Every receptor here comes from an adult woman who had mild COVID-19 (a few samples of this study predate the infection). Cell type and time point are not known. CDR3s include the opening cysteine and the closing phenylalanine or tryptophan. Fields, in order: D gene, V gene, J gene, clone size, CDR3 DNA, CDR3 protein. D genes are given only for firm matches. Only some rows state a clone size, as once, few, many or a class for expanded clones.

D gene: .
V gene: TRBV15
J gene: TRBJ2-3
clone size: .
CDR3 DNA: TGTGCCACCAGCCCGGGATCCCCCACAGATACGCAGTATTTT
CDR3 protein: CATSPGSPTDTQYF

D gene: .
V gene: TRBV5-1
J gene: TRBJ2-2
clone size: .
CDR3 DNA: TGCGCCAGCAGCCAGGGAAGGGACACCACCGGGGAGCTGTTTTTT
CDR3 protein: CASSQGRDTTGELFF

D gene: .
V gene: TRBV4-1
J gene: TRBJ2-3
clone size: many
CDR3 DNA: TGCGCCAGCAGCCAAGCTAGCACAGATACGCAGTATTTT
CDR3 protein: CASSQASTDTQYF

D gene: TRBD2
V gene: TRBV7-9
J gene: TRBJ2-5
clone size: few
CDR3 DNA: TGTGCCAGCAGCCCACATCGGGGACTAGCGGGAGGTCCCAGAGAGACCCAGTACTTC
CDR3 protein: CASSPHRGLAGGPRETQYF

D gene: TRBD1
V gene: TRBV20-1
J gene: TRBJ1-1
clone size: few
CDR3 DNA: TGCAGTGCCGACAGGGCGAACACTGAAGCTTTCTTT
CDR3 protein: CSADRANTEAFF

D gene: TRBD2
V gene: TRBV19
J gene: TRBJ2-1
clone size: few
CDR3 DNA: TGTGCCAGTAGACAAATCCGGGACTACCCGAGCTCCTACAATGAGCAGTTCTTC
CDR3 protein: CASRQIRDYPSSYNEQFF

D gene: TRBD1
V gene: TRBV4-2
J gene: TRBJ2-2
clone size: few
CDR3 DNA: TGTGCCAGCAGCCCCAGTCCTCCGACAGGGGCCACCGGGGAGCTGTTTTTT
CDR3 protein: CASSPSPPTGATGELFF

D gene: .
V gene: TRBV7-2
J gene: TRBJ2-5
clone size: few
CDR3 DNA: TGTGCCAGCAGCTTCCCCGCCAGCGGTGAGACCCAGTACTTC
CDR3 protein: CASSFPASGETQYF

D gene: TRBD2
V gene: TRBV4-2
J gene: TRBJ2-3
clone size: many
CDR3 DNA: TGTGCCAGCAGCCTTGGACTAGCGGGAGGGCCCACAGATACGCAGTATTTT
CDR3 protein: CASSLGLAGGPTDTQYF

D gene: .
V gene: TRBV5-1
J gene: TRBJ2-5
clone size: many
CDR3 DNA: TGCGCCAGCAGCGGGGCCCTCCAAGAGACCCAGTACTTC
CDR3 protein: CASSGALQETQYF

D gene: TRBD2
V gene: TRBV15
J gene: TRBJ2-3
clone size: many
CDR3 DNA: TGTGCCACCAGCAGAGCCCGGACTAGCGGCACAGATACGCAGTATTTT
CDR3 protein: CATSRARTSGTDTQYF

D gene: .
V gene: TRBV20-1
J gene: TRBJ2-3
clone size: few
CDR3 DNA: TGCAGTGCTAGCCAGGGGATCGGCACAGATACGCAGTATTTT
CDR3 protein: CSASQGIGTDTQYF

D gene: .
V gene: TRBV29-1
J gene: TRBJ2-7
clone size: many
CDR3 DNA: TGCAGCGGCGGGGAGACCTACGAGCAGTACTTC
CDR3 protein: CSGGETYEQYF

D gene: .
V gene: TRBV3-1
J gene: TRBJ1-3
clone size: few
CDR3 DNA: TGTGCCAGCAGGCTAGTTTCTGGAAACACCATATATTTT
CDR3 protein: CASRLVSGNTIYF